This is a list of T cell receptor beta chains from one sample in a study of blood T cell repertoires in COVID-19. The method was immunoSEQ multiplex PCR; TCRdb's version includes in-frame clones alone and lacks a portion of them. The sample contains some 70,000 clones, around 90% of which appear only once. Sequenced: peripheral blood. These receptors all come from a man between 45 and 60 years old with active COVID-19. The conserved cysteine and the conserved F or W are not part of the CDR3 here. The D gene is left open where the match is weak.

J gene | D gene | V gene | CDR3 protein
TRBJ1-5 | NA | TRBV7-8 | ASSQWGDQPQH
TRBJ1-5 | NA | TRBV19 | ASSQYRGNQPQH
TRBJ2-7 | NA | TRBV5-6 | ASSRDIRYEQY
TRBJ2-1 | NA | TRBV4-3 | ASSQSPQGLSYNEQF
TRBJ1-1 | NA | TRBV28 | ASSSYLRLNTEAF
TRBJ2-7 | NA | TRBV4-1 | ASSPVLTGSYEQY
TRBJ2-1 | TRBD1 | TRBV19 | ASSIGDRGNEQF
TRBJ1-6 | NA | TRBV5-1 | ASSLDGGKGSPLH
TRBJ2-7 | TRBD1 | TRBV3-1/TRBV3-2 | ASSRLPGADRDSYEQY
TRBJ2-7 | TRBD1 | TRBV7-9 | ASSFSGQGYEQY
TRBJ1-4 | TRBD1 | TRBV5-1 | ASSSGQGRTNEKLF
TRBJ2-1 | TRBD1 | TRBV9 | ASSVVTGGGEQF
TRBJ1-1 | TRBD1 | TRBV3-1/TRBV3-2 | ASRPGQGGLNTEAF
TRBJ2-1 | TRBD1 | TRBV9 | ASSIRGRDPHEQF
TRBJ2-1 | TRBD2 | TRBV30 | AWSPKGLGLADNEQF
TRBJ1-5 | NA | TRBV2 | ASSDQGTHNQPQH
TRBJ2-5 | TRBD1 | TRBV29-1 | SVEGDGQGETQY
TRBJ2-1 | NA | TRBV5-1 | ASSLVGETYNEQF
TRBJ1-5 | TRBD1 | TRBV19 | ASNEGVQGAWTQPQH
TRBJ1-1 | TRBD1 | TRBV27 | ASSPRDREDTEAF
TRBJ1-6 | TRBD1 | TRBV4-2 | ASSLGGQGDGSPLH
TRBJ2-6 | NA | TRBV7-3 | ASGGGAGANVLT